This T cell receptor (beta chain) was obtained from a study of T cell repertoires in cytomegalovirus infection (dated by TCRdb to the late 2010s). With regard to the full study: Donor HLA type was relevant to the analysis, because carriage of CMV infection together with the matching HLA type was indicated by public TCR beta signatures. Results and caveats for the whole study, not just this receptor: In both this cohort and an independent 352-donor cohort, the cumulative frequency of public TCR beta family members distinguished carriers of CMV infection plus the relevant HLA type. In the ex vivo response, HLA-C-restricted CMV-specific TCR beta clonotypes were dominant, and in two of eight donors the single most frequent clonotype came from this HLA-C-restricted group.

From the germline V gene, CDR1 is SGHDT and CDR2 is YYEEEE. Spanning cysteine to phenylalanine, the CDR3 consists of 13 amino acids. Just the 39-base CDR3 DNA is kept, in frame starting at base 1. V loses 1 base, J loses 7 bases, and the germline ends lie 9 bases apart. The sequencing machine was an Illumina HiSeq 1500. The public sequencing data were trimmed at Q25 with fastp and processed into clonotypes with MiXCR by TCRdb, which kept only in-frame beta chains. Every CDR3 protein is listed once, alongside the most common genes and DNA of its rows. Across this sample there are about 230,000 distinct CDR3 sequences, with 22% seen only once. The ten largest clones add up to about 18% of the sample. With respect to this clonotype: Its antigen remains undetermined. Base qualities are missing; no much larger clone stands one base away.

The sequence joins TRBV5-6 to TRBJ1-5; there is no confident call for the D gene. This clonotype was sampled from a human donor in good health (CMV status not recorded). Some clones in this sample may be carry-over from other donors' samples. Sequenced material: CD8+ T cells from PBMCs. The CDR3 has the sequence CASSLRAQQPQHF. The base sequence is TGTGCCAGCAGCTTGCGGGCCCAGCAGCCCCAGCATTTT.